Included here is one T cell receptor beta chain sequence, with context. For TCRbeta, the library was prepared with unique molecular identifiers. Each CDR3 protein gets one entry after TCRdb re-called the PCR reads with MiXCR. Of 700,000 to 950,000 distinct CDR3 sequences listed, 15% to 20% are singletons. The CDR3 is 17 residues long. CDR1 and CDR2 (germline): MGHRA, YSYEKL. V was pared by 1 base and J by 1 base, with 16 bases between. This entry belongs to a study of T-cell reconstitution after alpha-beta-depleted transplantation in children. V gene TRBV4-1 combines with J gene TRBJ1-1; perhaps TRBD1 as D (6 bases). The sequencing used PBMCs, mostly from graft donor cells, collected 360 days after TCRalphabeta/CD19-depleted stem cell transplant. The source of this sequence is a male patient aged 10 to 17 who had a stem cell transplant for acute lymphoblastic leukemia, so the T cells may come from the graft donor. The CDR3 region is CASSQGRFRGWNTEAFF. CDR3 nucleotide sequence: TGCGCCAGCAGCCAAGGTCGGTTCAGGGGCTGGAACACTGAAGCTTTCTTT.